Included here is one T cell receptor (beta chain) sequence, with context. Original handling: Researchers report that nucleated cell counts were estimated from reference gene primer amplification. Clones were read by immunoSEQ multiplex PCR, and TCRdb kept only the in-frame ones, dropping some. The DNA was the basis for D and trimming; V, J and clone size are from that table. The sample yields around 700,000 clones, 80% to 90% seen once. This CDR3 is 14 amino acids long. V lost 1 base to trimming and J lost 5 bases, with 11 bases between them. Germline CDR1 and CDR2: LGHNA and YNFKEQ. The sample is drawn from a study of blood T cell repertoires in COVID-19. Looking at the study overall: The United States, Italy and Spain were the sources of the acute and convalescent COVID-19 samples. T cells, B-cell-depleted T cells, or PBMCs provided the cDNA or gDNA that served as material.

V gene TRBV4-2 combines with J gene TRBJ2-5; possible D gene TRBD2, 6 bases. The specimen was peripheral blood. The receptor was derived from a woman under 30 with acute or convalescent COVID-19. CDR3 region: CASSQVGGKETQYF. Here the CDR3 DNA reads TGTGCCAGCAGCCAAGTTGGAGGGAAGGAGACCCAGTACTTC.